The present TCR beta chain was sequenced within a study of cytomegalovirus exposure and HLA in healthy donors. The study's findings and limits: Some highly shared sequence variants likely arose as a pipeline artifact. Most TCR sequences were uncommon, yet certain public TCRs appeared in many donors.

With respect to this clone: The antigen remains unidentified.

The PCR was carried out with 60 Vbeta primers and 13 Jbeta primers. Assay used: immunoSEQ multiplex PCR; TCRdb lists only in-frame clones, some missing. The sample has approximately 93,000 clones, 65% to 85% seen once. This CDR3 has 15 amino acids. The ends were cut back, 0 bases at V and 1 base at J, with 10 bases in the middle. The germline CDR1 and CDR2 sequences are LGHNA and YNFKEQ. This sequence was found in a man aged 45-65 years in good health and CMV-seronegative. Sequencing was performed on PBMCs. The chain links TRBV4-2 to TRBJ2-7; D is possibly TRBD1 (7 bases). The CDR3 region is CASSQEGGQSYEQYF. CDR3 coding DNA: TGTGCCAGCAGCCAAGAGGGGGGACAGTCCTACGAGCAGTACTTC.